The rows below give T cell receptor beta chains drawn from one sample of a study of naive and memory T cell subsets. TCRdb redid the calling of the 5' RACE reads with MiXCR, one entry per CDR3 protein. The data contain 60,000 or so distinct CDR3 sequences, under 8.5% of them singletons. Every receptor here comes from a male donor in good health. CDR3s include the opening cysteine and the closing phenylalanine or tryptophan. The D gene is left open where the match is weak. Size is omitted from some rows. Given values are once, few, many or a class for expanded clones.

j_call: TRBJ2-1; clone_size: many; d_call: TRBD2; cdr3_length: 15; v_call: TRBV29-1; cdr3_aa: CSVELGTSGRGEQFF; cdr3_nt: TGCAGCGTTGAACTTGGGACTAGCGGGAGAGGGGAGCAGTTCTTC
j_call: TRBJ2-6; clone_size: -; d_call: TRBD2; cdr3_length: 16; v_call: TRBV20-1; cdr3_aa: CSARSSGRTGANVLTF; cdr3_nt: TGCAGTGCTAGAAGTAGCGGGAGGACTGGGGCCAACGTCCTGACTTTC
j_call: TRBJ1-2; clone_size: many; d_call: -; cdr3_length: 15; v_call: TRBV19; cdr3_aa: CASSKAIPANYGYTF; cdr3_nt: TGTGCCAGTAGTAAGGCAATTCCAGCTAACTATGGCTACACCTTC
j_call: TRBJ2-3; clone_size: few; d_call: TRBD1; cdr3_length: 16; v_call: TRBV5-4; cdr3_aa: CASSTAVGTGVDTQYF; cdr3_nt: TGTGCCAGCAGCACTGCCGTAGGGACAGGGGTAGATACGCAGTATTTT
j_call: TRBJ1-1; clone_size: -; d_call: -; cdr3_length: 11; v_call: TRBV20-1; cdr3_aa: CSAKTNTEAFF; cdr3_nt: TGCAGTGCTAAAACCAACACTGAAGCTTTCTTT
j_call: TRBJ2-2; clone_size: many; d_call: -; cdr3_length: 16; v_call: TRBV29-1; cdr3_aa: CSVTRDGGSGTGELFF; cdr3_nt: TGCAGCGTGACCCGGGACGGGGGAAGTGGGACCGGGGAGCTGTTTTTT
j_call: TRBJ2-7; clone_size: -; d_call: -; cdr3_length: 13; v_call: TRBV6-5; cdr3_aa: CASSLDSTGEQYF; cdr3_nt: TGTGCCAGCAGTTTAGACAGTACTGGCGAGCAGTACTTC
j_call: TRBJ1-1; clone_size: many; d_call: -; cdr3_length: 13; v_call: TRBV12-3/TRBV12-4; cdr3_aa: CASSLSRNTEAFF; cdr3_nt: TGTGCCAGCAGTTTATCCCGGAACACTGAAGCTTTCTTT
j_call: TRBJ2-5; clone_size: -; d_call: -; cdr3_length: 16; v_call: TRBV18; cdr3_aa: CASSPNLLGNQETQYF; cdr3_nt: TGTGCCAGCTCACCAAACCTCCTAGGCAATCAAGAGACCCAGTACTTC
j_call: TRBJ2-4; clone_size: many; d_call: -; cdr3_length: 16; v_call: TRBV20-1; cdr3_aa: CSARVPTDLAKNIQYF; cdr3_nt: TGCAGTGCTAGAGTCCCGACCGACCTAGCCAAAAACATTCAGTACTTC
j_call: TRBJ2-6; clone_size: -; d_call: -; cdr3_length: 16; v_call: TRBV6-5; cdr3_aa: CASSYNREAGANVLTF; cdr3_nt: TGTGCCAGCAGTTACAACAGGGAAGCTGGGGCCAACGTCCTGACTTTC
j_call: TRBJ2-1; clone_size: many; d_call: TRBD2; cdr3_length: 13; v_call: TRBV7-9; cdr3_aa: CASSPGLAGEQFF; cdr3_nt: TGTGCCAGCAGCCCGGGACTAGCGGGAGAGCAGTTCTTC
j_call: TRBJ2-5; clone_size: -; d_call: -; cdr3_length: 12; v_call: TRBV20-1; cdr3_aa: CSADTRRETQYF; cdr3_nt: TGCAGTGCCGACACAAGAAGAGAGACCCAGTACTTC
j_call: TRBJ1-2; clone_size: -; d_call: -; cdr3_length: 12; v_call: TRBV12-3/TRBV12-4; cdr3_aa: CASSLRGDGYTF; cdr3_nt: TGTGCCAGCAGTTTACGGGGGGATGGCTACACCTTC
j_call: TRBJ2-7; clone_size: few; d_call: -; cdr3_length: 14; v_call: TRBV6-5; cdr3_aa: CASSYSGDGGEQYF; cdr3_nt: TGTGCCAGCAGTTACTCAGGGGACGGTGGGGAGCAGTACTTC
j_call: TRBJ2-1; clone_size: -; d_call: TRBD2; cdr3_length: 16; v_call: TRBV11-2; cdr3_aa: CASSQGAGGGYNEQFF; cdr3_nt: TGTGCCAGCAGCCAGGGTGCGGGAGGGGGGTACAATGAGCAGTTCTTC
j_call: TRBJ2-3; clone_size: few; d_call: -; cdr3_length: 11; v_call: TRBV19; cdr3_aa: CASSMEDTQYF; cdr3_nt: TGTGCCAGTAGTATGGAAGATACGCAGTATTTT
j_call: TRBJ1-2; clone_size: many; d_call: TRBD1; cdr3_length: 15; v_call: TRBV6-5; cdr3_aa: CASSTGQGDLRGYTF; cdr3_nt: TGTGCCAGCAGTACGGGACAGGGGGACTTAAGGGGCTACACCTTC
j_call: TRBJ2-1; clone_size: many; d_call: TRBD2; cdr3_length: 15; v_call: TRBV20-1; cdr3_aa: CSARAFIAGVNEQFF; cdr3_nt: TGCAGTGCTAGAGCCTTCATAGCGGGAGTCAATGAGCAGTTCTTC
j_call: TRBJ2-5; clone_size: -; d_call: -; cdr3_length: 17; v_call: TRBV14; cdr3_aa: CASSQGRGTLQKETQYF; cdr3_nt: TGTGCCAGCAGCCAAGGTCGAGGGACACTACAAAAAGAGACCCAGTACTTC
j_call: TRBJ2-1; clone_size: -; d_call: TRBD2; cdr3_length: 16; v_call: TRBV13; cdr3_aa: CASSSASGSSYNEQFF; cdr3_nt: TGTGCCAGCAGCTCAGCTAGCGGGAGCTCGTACAATGAGCAGTTCTTC
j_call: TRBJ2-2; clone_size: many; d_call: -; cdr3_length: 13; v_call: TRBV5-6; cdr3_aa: CASSPDLTGELFF; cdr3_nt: TGTGCCAGCAGCCCGGACTTAACCGGGGAGCTGTTTTTT